This T cell receptor (beta chain) was obtained from a study of Graves' ophthalmopathy and Graves' hyperthyroidism. Overall study: The blood sample was drawn at first diagnosis and before any treatment. Overall study results and limits: Clonotypes were expanded in thyroid at above 0.001 frequency, and most also appeared in blood.

This clonotype was seen many times. Its specificity is not known. CDR3 length: 9 residues. Trimming took 9 bases from V and 9 from J, leaving 5 bases between them. Per the germline V gene, CDR1 is MNHNS and CDR2 is SASEGT. Researchers took RNA transcripts and amplified TCR beta CDR3 regions from them. RT-PCR was first run with HTBI primers, then multiplex PCR in a second round. TCRdb re-analysed the multiplex PCR reads in MiXCR, keeping a single row per CDR3 protein. The sample holds fewer than 650,000 distinct CDR3 sequences; about a fifth are singletons and the top ten take roughly 6.9%. Hyperthyroidism is called stable when no ophthalmopathy develops within 18 months of follow-up.

V and J are TRBV6-1 and TRBJ2-2; D is undetermined. The sequenced sample was peripheral blood. The sequence was obtained from a woman aged 18-35 years with stable Graves' hyperthyroidism. Some clones in this sample may be carry-over from other donors' samples. This CDR3 reads CARQRELFF. CDR3 nucleotides: TGTGCCAGACAGAGGGAGCTGTTTTTT.